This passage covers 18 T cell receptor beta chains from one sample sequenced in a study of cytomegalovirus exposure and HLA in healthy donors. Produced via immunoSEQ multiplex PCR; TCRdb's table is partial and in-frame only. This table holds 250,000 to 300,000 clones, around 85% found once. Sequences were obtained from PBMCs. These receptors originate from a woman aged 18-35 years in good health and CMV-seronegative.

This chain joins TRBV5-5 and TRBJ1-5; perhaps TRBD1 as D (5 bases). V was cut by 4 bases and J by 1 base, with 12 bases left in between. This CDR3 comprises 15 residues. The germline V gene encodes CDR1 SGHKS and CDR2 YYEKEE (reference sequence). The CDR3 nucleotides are TGTGCCAGCAGCGGCACAGGAACGAGCAATCAGCCCCAGCATTTT. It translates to CASSGTGTSNQPQHF.

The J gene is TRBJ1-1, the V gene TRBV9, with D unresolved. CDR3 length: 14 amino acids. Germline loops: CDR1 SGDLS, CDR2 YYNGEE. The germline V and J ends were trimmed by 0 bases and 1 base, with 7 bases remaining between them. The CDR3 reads CASSVGTTNTEAFF. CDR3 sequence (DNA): TGTGCCAGCAGCGTAGGAACTACGAACACTGAAGCTTTCTTT.

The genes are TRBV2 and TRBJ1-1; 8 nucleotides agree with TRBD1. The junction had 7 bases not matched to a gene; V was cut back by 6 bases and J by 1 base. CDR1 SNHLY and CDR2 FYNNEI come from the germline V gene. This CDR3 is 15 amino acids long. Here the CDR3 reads CASRPTDRANTEAFF. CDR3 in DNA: TGTGCCAGCAGACCAACGGACAGGGCGAACACTGAAGCTTTCTTT.

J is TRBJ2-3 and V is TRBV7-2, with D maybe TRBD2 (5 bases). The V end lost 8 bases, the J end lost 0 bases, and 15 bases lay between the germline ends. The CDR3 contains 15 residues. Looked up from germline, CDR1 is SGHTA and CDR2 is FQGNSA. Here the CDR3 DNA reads TGTGCCAGCCGGACTGGGGAGTCTAGCACAGATACGCAGTATTTT. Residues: CASRTGESSTDTQYF. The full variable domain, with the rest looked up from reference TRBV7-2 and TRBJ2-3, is GAGVSQSPSNKVTEKGKDVELRCDPISGHTALYWYRQSLGQGLEFLIYFQGNSAPDKSGLPSDRFSAERTGGSVSTLTIQRTQQEDSAVYLCASRTGESSTDTQYFGPGTRLTVL.

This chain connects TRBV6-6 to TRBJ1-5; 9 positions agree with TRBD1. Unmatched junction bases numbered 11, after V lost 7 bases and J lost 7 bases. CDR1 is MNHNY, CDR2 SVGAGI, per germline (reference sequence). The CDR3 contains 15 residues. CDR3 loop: CASNTGTGFFQPQHF. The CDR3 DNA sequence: TGTGCCAGCAATACCGGGACAGGGTTTTTCCAGCCCCAGCATTTT.

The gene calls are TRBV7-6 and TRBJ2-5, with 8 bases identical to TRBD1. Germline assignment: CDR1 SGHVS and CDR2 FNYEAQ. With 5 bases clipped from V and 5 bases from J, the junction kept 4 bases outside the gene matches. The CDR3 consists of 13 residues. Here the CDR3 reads CASSTWTGETQYF. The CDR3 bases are TGTGCCAGCAGCACCTGGACAGGGGAGACCCAGTACTTC.

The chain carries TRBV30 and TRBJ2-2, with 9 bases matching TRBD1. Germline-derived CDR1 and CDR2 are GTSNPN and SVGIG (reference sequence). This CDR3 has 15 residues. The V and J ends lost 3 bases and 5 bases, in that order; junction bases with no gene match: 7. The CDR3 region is CAWRYGTGKTGELFF. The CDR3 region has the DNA TGTGCCTGGAGGTACGGGACAGGGAAGACCGGGGAGCTGTTTTTT.

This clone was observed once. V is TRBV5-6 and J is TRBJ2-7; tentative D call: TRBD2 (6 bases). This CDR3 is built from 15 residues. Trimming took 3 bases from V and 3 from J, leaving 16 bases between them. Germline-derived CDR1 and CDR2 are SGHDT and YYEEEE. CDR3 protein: CASSSHAGSYYEQYF. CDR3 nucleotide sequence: TGTGCCAGCAGCTCCCATGCGGGATCGTACTACGAGCAGTACTTC.

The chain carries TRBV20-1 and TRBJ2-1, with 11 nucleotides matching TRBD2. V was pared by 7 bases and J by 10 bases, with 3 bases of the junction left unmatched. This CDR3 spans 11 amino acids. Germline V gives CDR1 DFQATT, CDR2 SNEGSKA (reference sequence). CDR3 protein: CSGLAGREQFF. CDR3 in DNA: TGCAGTGGACTAGCGGGAAGAGAGCAGTTCTTC.

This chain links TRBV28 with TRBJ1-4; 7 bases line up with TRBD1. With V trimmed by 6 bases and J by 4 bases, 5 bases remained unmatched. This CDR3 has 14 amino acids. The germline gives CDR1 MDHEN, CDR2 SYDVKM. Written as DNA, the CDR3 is TGTGCCAGCAGCTCTGGACAGGATAATGAAAAACTGTTTTTT. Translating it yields CASSSGQDNEKLFF.

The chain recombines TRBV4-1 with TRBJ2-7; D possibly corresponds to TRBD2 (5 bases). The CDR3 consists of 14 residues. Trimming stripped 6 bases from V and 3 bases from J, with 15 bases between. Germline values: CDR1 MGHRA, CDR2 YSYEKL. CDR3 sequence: CASRNGGLLYEQYF. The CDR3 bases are TGCGCCAGCAGAAACGGCGGACTCCTCTACGAGCAGTACTTC.

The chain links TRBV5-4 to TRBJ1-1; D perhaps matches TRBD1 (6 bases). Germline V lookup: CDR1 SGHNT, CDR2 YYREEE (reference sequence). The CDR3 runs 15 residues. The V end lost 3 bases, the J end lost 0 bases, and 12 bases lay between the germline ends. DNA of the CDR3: TGTGCCAGCAGCTCCGGACAGTTGATGAACACTGAAGCTTTCTTT. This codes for CASSSGQLMNTEAFF.

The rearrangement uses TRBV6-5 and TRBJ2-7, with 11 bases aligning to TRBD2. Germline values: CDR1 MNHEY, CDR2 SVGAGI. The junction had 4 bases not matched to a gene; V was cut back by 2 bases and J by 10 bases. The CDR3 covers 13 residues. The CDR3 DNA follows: TGTGCCAGCAGTTACCTAGCGGGAGGTCCTCAGTACTTC. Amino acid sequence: CASSYLAGGPQYF.

Here the CDR3 reads CATIRDRGTYEQYF. CDR3 nucleotides: TGTGCCACCATCCGGGACAGGGGAACCTACGAGCAGTACTTC. This rearrangement joins TRBV15 to TRBJ2-7; 10 bases fit TRBD1. The CDR3 sequence is 14 residues long. With 7 bases clipped from V and 2 bases from J, the junction kept 5 bases outside the gene matches. From germline, CDR1 is LNHNV and CDR2 YYDKDF (reference sequence). Combining the CDR3 with reference TRBV15 and TRBJ2-7 gives the whole variable domain DAMVIQNPRYQVTQFGKPVTLSCSQTLNHNVMYWYQQKSSQAPKLLFHYYDKDFNNEADTPDNFQSRRPNTSFCFLDIRSPGLGDTAMYLCATIRDRGTYEQYFGPGTRLTVT.

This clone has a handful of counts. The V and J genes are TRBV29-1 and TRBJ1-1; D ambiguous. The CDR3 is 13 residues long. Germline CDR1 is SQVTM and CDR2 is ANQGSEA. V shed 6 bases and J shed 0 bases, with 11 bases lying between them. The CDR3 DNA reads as TGCAGCGTCGCGTCTGCCATGAACACTGAAGCTTTCTTT. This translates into CSVASAMNTEAFF.

The CDR3, as DNA: TGCGCCAGCAGCTTGGCTACGGACAGGGTCCATGGCTACACCTTC. Translating gives CASSLATDRVHGYTF. J is TRBJ1-2 and V is TRBV5-1; 8 bases line up with TRBD1. The germline V gene encodes CDR1 SGHRS and CDR2 YFSETQ. The CDR3 is made up of 15 amino acids. V shed 0 bases and J 6 bases; nucleotides not matched to a gene: 7.

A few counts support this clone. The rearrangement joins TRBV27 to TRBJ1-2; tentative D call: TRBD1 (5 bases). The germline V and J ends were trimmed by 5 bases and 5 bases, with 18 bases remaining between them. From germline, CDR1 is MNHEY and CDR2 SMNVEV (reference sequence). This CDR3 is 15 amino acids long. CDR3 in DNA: TGTGCCAGCAGTCCCGAGGAGGGGAGGGGATATGGCTACACCTTC. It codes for CASSPEEGRGYGYTF.

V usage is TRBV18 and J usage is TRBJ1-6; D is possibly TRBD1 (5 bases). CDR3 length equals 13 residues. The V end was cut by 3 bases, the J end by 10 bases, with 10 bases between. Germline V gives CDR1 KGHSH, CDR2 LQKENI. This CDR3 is CASSPFDRSPLHF. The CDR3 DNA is TGTGCCAGCTCACCCTTTGACAGATCACCCCTCCACTTT.